This is a list of T cell receptor beta chains from one sample in a study of technical replicates of blood from a few donors. Libraries were prepared by immunoSEQ multiplex PCR; TCRdb keeps only in-frame clonotypes and omits some of them. The sample contains some 96,000 clones, approximately 94% of which appear only once. Sequencing was performed on T cells isolated from PBMCs. These receptors were collected from a human donor in good health. CDR3s include the opening cysteine and the closing phenylalanine or tryptophan. A D gene is named only where the DNA matches it firmly. Part of the rows lack a size; the others show once, few, many or a class for expanded clones.

abundance	d_gene	v_gene	j_gene	CDR3aa	CDR3nt
-	-	TRBV11-3	TRBJ2-3	CASSSGASSDTQYF	TGTGCCAGCAGCTCCGGAGCTAGCTCAGATACGCAGTATTTT
-	-	TRBV5-5	TRBJ2-3	CASSVSRSRTDTQYF	TGTGCCAGCAGCGTAAGTCGGAGCCGCACAGATACGCAGTATTTT
-	-	TRBV7-2	TRBJ1-2	CASRKAGAYGYTF	TGTGCCAGCAGAAAAGCGGGGGCTTATGGCTACACCTTC
-	TRBD2	TRBV7-2	TRBJ2-1	CASSLTSGKYNEQFF	TGTGCCAGCAGCTTAACTAGCGGGAAATACAATGAGCAGTTCTTC
-	TRBD2	TRBV5-6	TRBJ2-1	CASSLVGGGWYNEQFF	TGTGCCAGCAGCTTGGTAGGCGGGGGGTGGTACAATGAGCAGTTCTTC
-	TRBD1	TRBV5-1	TRBJ2-7	CASRGQAYEQYF	TGCGCCAGCAGGGGACAGGCATACGAGCAGTACTTC
-	-	TRBV28	TRBJ2-1	CASSLSVREQFF	TGTGCCAGCAGTTTATCGGTCAGGGAGCAGTTCTTC
-	-	TRBV29-1	TRBJ2-5	CSVGQAQETQYF	TGCAGCGTTGGACAGGCCCAAGAGACCCAGTACTTC
once	TRBD2	TRBV27	TRBJ2-7	CASSLIPLGGRPQEQYF	TGTGCCAGCAGTTTGATCCCCCTGGGCGGGAGGCCTCAAGAGCAGTACTTC
-	TRBD2	TRBV19	TRBJ2-7	CASSASRTSGTLSYEQYF	TGTGCCAGTAGTGCTTCTCGGACTAGCGGGACCCTCTCCTACGAGCAGTACTTC
-	-	TRBV4-1	TRBJ2-3	CASSQLGGSTDTQYF	TGCGCCAGCAGCCAGCTTGGCGGGAGCACAGATACGCAGTATTTT
-	-	TRBV7-6	TRBJ2-3	CASSKTDTRLHTDTQYF	TGTGCCAGCAGCAAAACGGACACGAGATTACACACAGATACGCAGTATTTT
-	TRBD2	TRBV5-4	TRBJ2-1	CASSFSGGMNNEQFF	TGTGCCAGCAGCTTTTCCGGGGGGATGAACAATGAGCAGTTCTTC
-	-	TRBV9	TRBJ1-5	CASSSGNQPQHF	TGTGCCAGCAGCTCCGGCAATCAGCCCCAGCATTTT
-	TRBD1	TRBV7-2	TRBJ1-1	CASSLSGGGDSKAFF	TGTGCCAGCAGCTTATCGGGAGGGGGCGACTCGAAAGCTTTCTTT
-	TRBD2	TRBV18	TRBJ2-7	CASSPTREGPIYEQYF	TGTGCCAGCTCACCAACGCGGGAGGGCCCCATTTACGAGCAGTACTTC
-	-	TRBV7-9	TRBJ1-4	CASRLGGGPNEKLFF	TGTGCCAGCAGGTTAGGGGGAGGTCCGAATGAAAAACTGTTTTTT
-	-	TRBV7-9	TRBJ1-5	CASSRGTHQPQHF	TGTGCCAGCAGCCGCGGGACCCATCAGCCCCAGCATTTT